This passage covers 3 T cell receptor beta chains from one sample sequenced in a study of blood T cell repertoires in COVID-19. The assay was immunoSEQ multiplex PCR, and TCRdb's table has in-frame clones only and misses some. The table includes under 300,000 clones, roughly 80% detected once. The specimen was peripheral blood. These receptor sequences come from a woman aged 18 to 35 with acute or convalescent COVID-19.

The V gene is TRBV5-1, the J gene TRBJ2-4; 10 positions match TRBD1. This CDR3 is 17 amino acids long. CDR1 and CDR2 (germline): SGHRS, YFSETQ. V was clipped by 4 bases and J by 1 base; unmatched bases: 8. CDR3 in amino acids: CASSEGQGFLAKNIQYF. The CDR3 nucleotides are TGCGCCAGCAGCGAGGGACAGGGGTTTTTGGCCAAAAACATTCAGTACTTC.

In its sample, this clone was seen a few times. This chain links TRBV5-1 with TRBJ1-4; D not resolved. The CDR3 loop spans 16 amino acids. The germline CDR1 and CDR2 sequences are SGHRS and YFSETQ. V lost 0 bases and J 0 bases, leaving 9 bases between the germline ends. The CDR3 DNA sequence: TGCGCCAGCAGCTTGGCCTCAGGATCAACTAATGAAAAACTGTTTTTT. Its translation is CASSLASGSTNEKLFF.

The CDR3 bases are TGTGCCAGCAGCACAACCGGGACAGGGAACAATCAGCCCCAGCATTTT. It codes for CASSTTGTGNNQPQHF. The chain links TRBV28 to TRBJ1-5; the match to TRBD1 covers 9 bases. Germline V lookup: CDR1 MDHEN, CDR2 SYDVKM. The CDR3 sequence is 16 residues long. The ends lost 6 bases at V and 3 bases at J; junction bases unmatched: 9.